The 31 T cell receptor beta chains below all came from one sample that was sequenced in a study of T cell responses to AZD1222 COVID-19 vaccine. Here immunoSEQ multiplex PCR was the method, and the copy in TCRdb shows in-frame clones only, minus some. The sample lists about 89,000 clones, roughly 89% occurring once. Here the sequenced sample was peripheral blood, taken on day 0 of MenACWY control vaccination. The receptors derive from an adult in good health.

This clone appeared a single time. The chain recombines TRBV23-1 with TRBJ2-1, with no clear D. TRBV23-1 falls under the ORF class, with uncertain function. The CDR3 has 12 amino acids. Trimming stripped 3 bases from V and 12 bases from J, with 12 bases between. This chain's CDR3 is CASSHVAMGQFF. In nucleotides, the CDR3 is TGCGCCAGCAGTCACGTCGCGATGGGGCAGTTCTTC.

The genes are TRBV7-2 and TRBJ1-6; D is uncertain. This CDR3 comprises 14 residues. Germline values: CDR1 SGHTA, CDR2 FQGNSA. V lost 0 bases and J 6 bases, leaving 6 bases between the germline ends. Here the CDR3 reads CASSLALGNSPLHF. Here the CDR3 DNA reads TGTGCCAGCAGCTTAGCGTTAGGTAATTCACCCCTCCACTTT.

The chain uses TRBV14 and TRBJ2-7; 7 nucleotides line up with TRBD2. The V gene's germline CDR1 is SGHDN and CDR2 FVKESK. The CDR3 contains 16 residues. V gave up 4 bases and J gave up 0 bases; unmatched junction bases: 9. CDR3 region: CASSPRIAGNSYEQYF. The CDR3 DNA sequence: TGTGCCAGCAGCCCCCGGATAGCGGGCAACTCCTACGAGCAGTACTTC.

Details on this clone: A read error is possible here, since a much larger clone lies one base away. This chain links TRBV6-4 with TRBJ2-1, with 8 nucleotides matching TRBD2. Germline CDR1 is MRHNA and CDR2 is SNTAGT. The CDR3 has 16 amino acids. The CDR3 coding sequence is TGTGCCAGCTGTGAAGGCCCCGGGGGGGCCTACAATGAGCAGTTCTTC. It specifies CASCEGPGGAYNEQFF.

The CDR3 DNA is TGTGCCAGTGGGGACAGGGGATTTGGAAACACCATATATTTT. This encodes CASGDRGFGNTIYF. The V and J genes are TRBV19 and TRBJ1-3; 10 nucleotides align to TRBD1. J lost 3 bases, V lost 8 bases, and 4 bases had no gene match. Germline assignment: CDR1 LNHDA and CDR2 SQIVND (reference sequence). The CDR3 spans 14 residues.

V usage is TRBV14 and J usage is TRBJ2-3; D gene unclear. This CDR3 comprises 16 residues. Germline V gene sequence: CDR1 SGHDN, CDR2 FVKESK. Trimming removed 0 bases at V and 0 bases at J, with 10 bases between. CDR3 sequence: CASSQDPTVSTDTQYF. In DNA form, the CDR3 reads TGTGCCAGCAGCCAAGATCCGACGGTGAGCACAGATACGCAGTATTTT.

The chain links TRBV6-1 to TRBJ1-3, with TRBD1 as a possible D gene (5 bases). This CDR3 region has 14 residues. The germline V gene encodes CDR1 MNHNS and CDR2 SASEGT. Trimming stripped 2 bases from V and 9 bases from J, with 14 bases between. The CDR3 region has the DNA TGTGCCAGCAGTGAACAAGGGCTCGGGGGCACCATATATTTT. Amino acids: CASSEQGLGGTIYF.

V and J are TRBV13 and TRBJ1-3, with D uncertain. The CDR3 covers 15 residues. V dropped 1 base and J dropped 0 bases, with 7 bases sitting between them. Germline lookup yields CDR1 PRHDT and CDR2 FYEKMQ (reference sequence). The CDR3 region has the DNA TGTGCCAGCAGCTTAGCCGGGGACTCTGGAAACACCATATATTTT. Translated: CASSLAGDSGNTIYF.

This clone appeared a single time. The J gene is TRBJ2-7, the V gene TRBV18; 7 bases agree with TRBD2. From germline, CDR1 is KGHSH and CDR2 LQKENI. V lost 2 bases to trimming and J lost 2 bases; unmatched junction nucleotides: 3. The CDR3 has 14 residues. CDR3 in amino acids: CASSPGTTAYEQYF. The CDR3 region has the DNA TGTGCCAGCTCACCAGGGACTACAGCCTACGAGCAGTACTTC. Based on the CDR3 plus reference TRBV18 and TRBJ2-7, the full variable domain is NAGVMQNPRHLVRRRGQEARLRCSPMKGHSHVYWYRQLPEEGLKFMVYLQKENIIDESGMPKERFSAEFPKEGPSILRIQQVVRGDSAAYFCASSPGTTAYEQYFGPGTRLTVT.

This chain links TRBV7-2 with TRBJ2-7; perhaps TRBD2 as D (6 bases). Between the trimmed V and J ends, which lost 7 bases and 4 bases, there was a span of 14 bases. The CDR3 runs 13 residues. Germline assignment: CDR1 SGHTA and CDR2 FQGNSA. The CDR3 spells CASKLRDKYEQYF. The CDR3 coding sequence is TGTGCCAGCAAGTTGCGGGATAAGTACGAGCAGTACTTC. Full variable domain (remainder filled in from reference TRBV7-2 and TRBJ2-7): GAGVSQSPSNKVTEKGKDVELRCDPISGHTALYWYRQSLGQGLEFLIYFQGNSAPDKSGLPSDRFSAERTGGSVSTLTIQRTQQEDSAVYLCASKLRDKYEQYFGPGTRLTVT.

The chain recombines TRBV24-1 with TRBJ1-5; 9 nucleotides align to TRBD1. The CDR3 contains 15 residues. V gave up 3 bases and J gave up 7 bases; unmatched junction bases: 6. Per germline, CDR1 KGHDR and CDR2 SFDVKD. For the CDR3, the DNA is TGTGCCACCAGTGATGTAACAGGGGGCTTACAGCCCCAGCATTTT. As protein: CATSDVTGGLQPQHF.

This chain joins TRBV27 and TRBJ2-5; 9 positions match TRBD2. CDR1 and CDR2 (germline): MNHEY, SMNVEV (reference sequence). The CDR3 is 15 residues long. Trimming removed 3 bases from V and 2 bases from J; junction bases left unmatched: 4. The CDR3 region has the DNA TGTGCCAGCAGTTTTTATGCGGGGGGGCAAGAGACCCAGTACTTC. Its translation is CASSFYAGGQETQYF.

The CDR3 coding sequence is TGTGCCAGTAGTCCTGGGACAGCCCATTACGAGCAGTACTTC. It specifies CASSPGTAHYEQYF. J is TRBJ2-7 and V is TRBV19; 7 bases match TRBD1. Germline CDR1 and CDR2: LNHDA and SQIVND (reference sequence). This CDR3 has 14 residues. V was clipped by 5 bases and J by 4 bases; unmatched bases: 8.

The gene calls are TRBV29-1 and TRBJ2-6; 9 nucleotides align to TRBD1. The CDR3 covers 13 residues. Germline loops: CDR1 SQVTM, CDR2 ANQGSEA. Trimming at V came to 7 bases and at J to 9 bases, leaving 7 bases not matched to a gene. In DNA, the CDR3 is TGCAGCGCTAAGACAGGGGGAGACAACGTCCTGACTTTC. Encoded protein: CSAKTGGDNVLTF.

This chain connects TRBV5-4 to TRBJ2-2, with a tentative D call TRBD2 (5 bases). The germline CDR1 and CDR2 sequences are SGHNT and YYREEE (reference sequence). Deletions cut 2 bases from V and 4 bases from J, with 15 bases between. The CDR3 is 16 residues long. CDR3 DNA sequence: TGTGCCAGCAGCTTCTCAGGCGTCCGGGGCACCGGGGAGCTGTTTTTT. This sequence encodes CASSFSGVRGTGELFF.

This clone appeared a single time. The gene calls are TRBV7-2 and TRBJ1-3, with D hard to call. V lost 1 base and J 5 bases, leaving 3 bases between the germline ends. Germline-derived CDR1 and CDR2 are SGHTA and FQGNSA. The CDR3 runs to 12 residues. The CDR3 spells CASSLERNTIYF. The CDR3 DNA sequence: TGTGCCAGCAGCTTAGAGAGAAACACCATATATTTT.

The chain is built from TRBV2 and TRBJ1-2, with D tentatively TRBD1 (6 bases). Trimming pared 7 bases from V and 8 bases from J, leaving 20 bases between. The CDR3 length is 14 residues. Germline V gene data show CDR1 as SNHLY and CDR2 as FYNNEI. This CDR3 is CASNLETGRGGYTF. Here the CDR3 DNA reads TGTGCCAGCAATCTAGAGACAGGACGCGGGGGCTACACCTTC.

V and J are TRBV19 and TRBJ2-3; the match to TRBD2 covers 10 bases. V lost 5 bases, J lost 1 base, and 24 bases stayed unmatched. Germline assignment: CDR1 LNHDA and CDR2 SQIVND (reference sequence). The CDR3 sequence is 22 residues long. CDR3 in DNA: TGTGCCAGTAGTCCCAGGTTTTCTCCGGGGGTGATTAGCGGGGGGCGCACAGATACGCAGTATTTT. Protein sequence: CASSPRFSPGVISGGRTDTQYF.

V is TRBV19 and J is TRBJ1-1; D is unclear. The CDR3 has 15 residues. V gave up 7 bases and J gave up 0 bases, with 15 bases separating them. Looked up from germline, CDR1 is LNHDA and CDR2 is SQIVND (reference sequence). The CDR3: CASIQSAQLNTEAFF. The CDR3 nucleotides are TGTGCCAGTATCCAAAGCGCGCAGTTGAACACTGAAGCTTTCTTT.

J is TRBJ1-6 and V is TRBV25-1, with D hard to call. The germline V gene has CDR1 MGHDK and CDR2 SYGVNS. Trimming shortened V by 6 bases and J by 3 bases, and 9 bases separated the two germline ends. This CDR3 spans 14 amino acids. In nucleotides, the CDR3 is TGTGCCAGCAGCGGGGTTCACTATAATTCACCCCTCCACTTT. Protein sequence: CASSGVHYNSPLHF.

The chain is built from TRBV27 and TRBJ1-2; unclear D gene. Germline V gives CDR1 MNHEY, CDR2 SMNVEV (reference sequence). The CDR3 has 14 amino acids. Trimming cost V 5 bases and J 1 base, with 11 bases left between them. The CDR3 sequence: CASSPFAVNYGYTF. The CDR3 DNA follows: TGTGCCAGCAGTCCCTTCGCCGTTAACTATGGCTACACCTTC.

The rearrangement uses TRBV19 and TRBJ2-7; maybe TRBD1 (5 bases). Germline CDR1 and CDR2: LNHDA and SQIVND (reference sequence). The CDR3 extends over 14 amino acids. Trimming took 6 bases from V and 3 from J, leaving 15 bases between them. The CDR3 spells CASRPTETNYEQYF. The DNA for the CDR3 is TGTGCCAGTAGACCGACAGAAACCAACTACGAGCAGTACTTC.

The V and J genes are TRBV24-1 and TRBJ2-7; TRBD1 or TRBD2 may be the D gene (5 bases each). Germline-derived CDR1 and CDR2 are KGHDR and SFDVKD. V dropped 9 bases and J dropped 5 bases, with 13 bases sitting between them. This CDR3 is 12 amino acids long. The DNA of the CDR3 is TGTGCCACCCAGGGACCCGAGGACGAGCAGTACTTC. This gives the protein CATQGPEDEQYF.

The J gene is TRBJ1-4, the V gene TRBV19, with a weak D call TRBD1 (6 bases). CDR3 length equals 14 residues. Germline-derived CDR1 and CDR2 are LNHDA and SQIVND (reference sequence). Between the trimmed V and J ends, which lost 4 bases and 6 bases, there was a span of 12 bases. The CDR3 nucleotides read TGTGCCAGTAGTAAAGGGACAACCCATGAAAAACTGTTTTTT. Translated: CASSKGTTHEKLFF.

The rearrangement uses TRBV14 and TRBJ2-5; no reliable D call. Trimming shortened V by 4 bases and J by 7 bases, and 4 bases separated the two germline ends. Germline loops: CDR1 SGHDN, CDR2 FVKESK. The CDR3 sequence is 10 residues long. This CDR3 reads CASSLGTQYF. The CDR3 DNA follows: TGTGCCAGCAGCCTGGGGACCCAGTACTTC. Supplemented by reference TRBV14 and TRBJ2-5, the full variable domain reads EAGVTQFPSHSVIEKGQTVTLRCDPISGHDNLYWYRRVMGKEIKFLLHFVKESKQDESGMPNNRFLAERTGGTYSTLKVQPAELEDSGVYFCASSLGTQYFGPGTRLLVL.

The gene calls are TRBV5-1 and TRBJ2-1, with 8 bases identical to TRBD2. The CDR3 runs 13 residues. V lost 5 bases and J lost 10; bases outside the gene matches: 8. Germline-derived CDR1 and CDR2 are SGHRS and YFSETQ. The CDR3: CASRTAGVGEQFF. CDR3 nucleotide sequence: TGCGCCAGCAGGACAGCGGGAGTAGGAGAGCAGTTCTTC.

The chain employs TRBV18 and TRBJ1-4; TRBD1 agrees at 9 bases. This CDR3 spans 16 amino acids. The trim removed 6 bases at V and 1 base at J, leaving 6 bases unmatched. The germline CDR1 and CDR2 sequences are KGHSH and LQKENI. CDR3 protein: CASSPTGGLTNEKLFF. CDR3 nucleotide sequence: TGTGCCAGCTCCCCAACAGGGGGCCTAACTAATGAAAAACTGTTTTTT. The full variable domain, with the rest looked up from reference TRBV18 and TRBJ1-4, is NAGVMQNPRHLVRRRGQEARLRCSPMKGHSHVYWYRQLPEEGLKFMVYLQKENIIDESGMPKERFSAEFPKEGPSILRIQQVVRGDSAAYFCASSPTGGLTNEKLFFGSGTQLSVL.

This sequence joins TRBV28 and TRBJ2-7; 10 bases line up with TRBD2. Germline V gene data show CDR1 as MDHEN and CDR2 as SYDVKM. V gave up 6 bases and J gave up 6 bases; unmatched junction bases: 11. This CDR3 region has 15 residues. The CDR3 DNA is TGTGCCAGCAGCCGCTATCTAGCGGGAGTTATCGAGCAGTACTTC. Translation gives CASSRYLAGVIEQYF.

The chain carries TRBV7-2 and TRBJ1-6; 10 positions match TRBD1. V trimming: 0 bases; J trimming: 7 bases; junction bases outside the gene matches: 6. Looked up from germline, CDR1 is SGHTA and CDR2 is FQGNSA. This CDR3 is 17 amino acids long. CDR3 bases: TGTGCCAGCAGCTTAGCGCTACCGGGACAGGGGAATTCACCCCTCCACTTT. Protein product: CASSLALPGQGNSPLHF.

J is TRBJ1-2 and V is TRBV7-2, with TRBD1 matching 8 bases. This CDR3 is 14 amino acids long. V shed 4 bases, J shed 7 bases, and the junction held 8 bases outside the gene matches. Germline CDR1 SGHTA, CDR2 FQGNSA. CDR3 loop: CASSWAQGASGYTF. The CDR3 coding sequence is TGTGCCAGCAGCTGGGCGCAGGGGGCTAGTGGCTACACCTTC.

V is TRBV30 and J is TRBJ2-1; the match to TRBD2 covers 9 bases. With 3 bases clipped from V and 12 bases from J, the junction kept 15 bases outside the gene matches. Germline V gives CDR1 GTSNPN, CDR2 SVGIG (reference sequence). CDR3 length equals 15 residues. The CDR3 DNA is TGTGCCTGGAGCGAAGCGGGAGGCCCCGGCCGGCCGCAGTTCTTC. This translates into CAWSEAGGPGRPQFF.